These 16 T cell receptor beta chains share one sample of origin, sequenced in a study of blood T cell repertoires in COVID-19. TCRdb's table, derived via immunoSEQ multiplex PCR, lists solely in-frame clones and lacks some. The sample holds under 110,000 clones, 85% seen once. Sequenced material: peripheral blood. Receptor source: a woman in her 70s with active or convalescent COVID-19.

The V and J genes are TRBV28 and TRBJ2-7, with 8 bases aligning to TRBD2. The junction had 15 bases not matched to a gene; V was cut back by 7 bases and J by 1 base. Germline values: CDR1 MDHEN, CDR2 SYDVKM. This CDR3 region has 17 residues. CDR3 DNA sequence: TGTGCCAGCAACCAGCCTCCGGGACTAGGCTTTTCCTACGAGCAGTACTTC. Translated, it gives CASNQPPGLGFSYEQYF.

The J gene is TRBJ1-1, the V gene TRBV6-2 or TRBV6-3; no clear D gene. The V end was cut by 0 bases, the J end by 8 bases, with 13 bases between. CDR1 and CDR2 from the germline V gene are MNHEY and SVGEGT. This CDR3 has 14 amino acids. The CDR3 DNA reads TGTGCCAGCAGTTACTCGAGAGCCTTACAGGAAGCTTTCTTT. This codes for CASSYSRALQEAFF.

This clone was observed once. The rearrangement uses TRBV2 and TRBJ2-1; perhaps TRBD2 as D (5 bases). The CDR3 runs to 11 residues. V shed 8 bases and J shed 12 bases, with 14 bases lying between them. The germline V gene encodes CDR1 SNHLY and CDR2 FYNNEI. The CDR3 reads CASESREGQFF. The CDR3 coding sequence is TGTGCCAGCGAGTCCCGGGAAGGGCAGTTCTTC.

This clone was found once. The rearrangement joins TRBV9 to TRBJ2-3, with TRBD2 as a possible D gene (5 bases). Trimming pared 2 bases from V and 1 base from J, leaving 11 bases between. Looked up from germline, CDR1 is SGDLS and CDR2 is YYNGEE. The CDR3 totals 15 residues. CDR3 bases: TGTGCCAGCAGCGTTGACGCGGGCGGCACAGATACGCAGTATTTT. Encoded protein: CASSVDAGGTDTQYF.

The chain combines TRBV10-3 with TRBJ1-2, with 7 bases aligning to TRBD1. Germline trimming cut 2 bases from V and 0 bases from J; bases unmatched to any gene: 3. CDR1 ENHRY and CDR2 SYGVKD come from the germline V gene. The length of the CDR3 is 15 residues. As DNA, the CDR3 is TGTGCCATCAGTGAGGGGGACAGCCCTAACTATGGCTACACCTTC. The encoded protein is CAISEGDSPNYGYTF.

V is TRBV28 and J is TRBJ1-5, with 10 bases that match TRBD1. Germline lookup yields CDR1 MDHEN and CDR2 SYDVKM. The V gene end was trimmed by 6 bases and the J gene end by 6 bases; junction bases not matched to a gene: 8. The CDR3 covers 15 residues. CDR3 residues: CASSAGTGAVQPQHF. The CDR3 coding sequence is TGTGCCAGCAGCGCCGGGACAGGGGCCGTTCAGCCCCAGCATTTT.

The chain has TRBV7-2 and TRBJ2-4; D is undetermined. The CDR3 is 13 residues long. The germline V and J ends were trimmed by 5 bases and 4 bases, with 9 bases remaining between them. Germline V lookup: CDR1 SGHTA, CDR2 FQGNSA. In DNA form, the CDR3 reads TGTGCCAGCAGCGTAACCGGGAAAAACATTCAGTACTTC. Residues: CASSVTGKNIQYF.

The chain uses TRBV11-3 and TRBJ2-3, with TRBD2 matching over 15 bases. CDR3 length: 19 residues. Losses at the gene ends were 4 bases for V and 2 bases for J; bases not matched to a gene: 10. From germline, CDR1 is SGHNT and CDR2 YENEEA. This CDR3 reads CASSSGLAGGSTYTDTQYF. CDR3 coding DNA: TGTGCCAGCAGCTCGGGACTAGCGGGAGGCAGCACCTACACAGATACGCAGTATTTT.

The gene calls are TRBV13 and TRBJ2-7, with D perhaps TRBD1 (6 bases). This CDR3 comprises 14 residues. Germline V gene sequence: CDR1 PRHDT, CDR2 FYEKMQ (reference sequence). Deletions cut 0 bases from V and 5 bases from J, with 11 bases between. The CDR3 protein is CASSLGSRGHEQYF. As DNA, the CDR3 is TGTGCCAGCAGCTTAGGTTCCAGGGGCCACGAGCAGTACTTC. The full variable domain, in which reference TRBV13 and TRBJ2-7 provide the parts outside the CDR3, is AAGVIQSPRHLIKEKRETATLKCYPIPRHDTVYWYQQGPGQDPQFLISFYEKMQSDKGSIPDRFSAQQFSDYHSELNMSSLELGDSALYFCASSLGSRGHEQYFGPGTRLTVT.

The chain uses TRBV7-6 and TRBJ1-3; D gene unclear. Germline V gives CDR1 SGHVS, CDR2 FNYEAQ. The CDR3 runs to 16 residues. V was cut by 6 bases and J by 0 bases, with 15 bases left in between. The CDR3 bases are TGTGCCAGCAGACCCCTCGGGGAGAGCTCTGGAAACACCATATATTTT. This sequence encodes CASRPLGESSGNTIYF.

This chain uses TRBV28 with TRBJ2-3; D is perhaps TRBD2 (5 bases). The CDR3 consists of 16 residues. Trimming removed 4 bases at V and 2 bases at J, with 16 bases between. Germline V gene data show CDR1 as MDHEN and CDR2 as SYDVKM. The CDR3 spells CASSSPGLADTDTQYF. Here the CDR3 DNA reads TGTGCCAGCAGTTCACCCGGGCTAGCCGACACAGATACGCAGTATTTT.

V usage is TRBV7-9 and J usage is TRBJ2-3; a possible D gene is TRBD2 (5 bases). CDR1 is SEHNR and CDR2 is FQNEAQ in the germline V gene (reference sequence). V dropped 1 base and J dropped 0 bases, with 8 bases sitting between them. The CDR3 totals 15 residues. The CDR3 DNA follows: TGTGCCAGCAGCTTAGAACGGGGAAGCACAGATACGCAGTATTTT. Amino acids: CASSLERGSTDTQYF.

V and J are TRBV27 and TRBJ2-7; D remains ambiguous. V was trimmed by 0 bases and J by 0 bases, leaving 6 bases between them. The CDR3 runs to 14 residues. Germline lookup yields CDR1 MNHEY and CDR2 SMNVEV (reference sequence). For the CDR3, the DNA is TGTGCCAGCAGTTTATCCAGGAACTCCTACGAGCAGTACTTC. Amino acids: CASSLSRNSYEQYF.

The chain links TRBV5-6 to TRBJ2-3, with 8 positions matching TRBD1. Germline CDR1 and CDR2: SGHDT and YYEEEE. CDR3 length: 14 amino acids. Losses at the gene ends were 4 bases for V and 8 bases for J; bases not matched to a gene: 9. CDR3 loop: CASSGNRGAGTQYF. The CDR3 region has the DNA TGTGCCAGCAGCGGGAACAGGGGGGCAGGTACGCAGTATTTT.

The CDR3 nucleotides read TGCGCCAGCAGCCTCGGACAGGGACGGACTGAAGCTTTCTTT. It encodes CASSLGQGRTEAFF. This chain connects TRBV4-1 to TRBJ1-1, with 8 bases that match TRBD1. Germline V gene data show CDR1 as MGHRA and CDR2 as YSYEKL. The CDR3 extends over 14 amino acids. V was pared by 4 bases and J by 5 bases, with 6 bases of the junction left unmatched.

The chain is built from TRBV4-3 and TRBJ2-3; D gene ambiguous. CDR1 is LGHNA and CDR2 is YSLEER in the germline V gene. CDR3 length: 14 amino acids. Trimming pared 1 base from V and 0 bases from J, leaving 5 bases between. CDR3 loop: CASSQVLSTDTQYF. The CDR3, as DNA: TGCGCCAGCAGCCAAGTTCTAAGCACAGATACGCAGTATTTT.